These 9 T cell receptor beta chains were all obtained from the same sample, sequenced in a study of cytomegalovirus exposure and HLA in healthy donors. With 60 Vbeta and 13 Jbeta primers, the PCR was carried out. The method was immunoSEQ multiplex PCR; TCRdb's version includes in-frame clones alone and lacks a portion of them. The profile covers 150,000 to 200,000 clones, with around 83% appearing a single time and less than 2% taken by the ten largest. Sequencing was performed on PBMCs. These receptors all come from a woman between 18 and 29 years old in good health and CMV-seronegative.

This clone was seen more than once but under ten times. The V gene is TRBV5-6, the J gene TRBJ2-3, with unresolved D. Between the trimmed V and J ends, which lost 2 bases and 2 bases, there was a span of 6 bases. Germline CDR1 reads SGHDT; CDR2 reads YYEEEE. The CDR3 has 13 residues. The CDR3 bases are TGTGCCAGCAGCTTCAGGAACACAGATACGCAGTATTTT. It encodes CASSFRNTDTQYF.

The CDR3 here is CASSQGAGQETQYF. The CDR3, as DNA: TGTGCCAGCAGCCAGGGAGCGGGACAAGAGACCCAGTACTTC. This chain links TRBV5-4 with TRBJ2-5; 7 bases are shared with TRBD2. There are 14 residues in the CDR3. Germline values: CDR1 SGHNT, CDR2 YYREEE (reference sequence). Germline trimming cut 4 bases from V and 2 bases from J; bases unmatched to any gene: 5.

V and J are TRBV28 and TRBJ1-1; a possible D gene is TRBD1 (5 bases). Trimming cost V 3 bases and J 3 bases, with 11 bases left between them. CDR1 is MDHEN, CDR2 SYDVKM, per germline. The CDR3 consists of 14 residues. CDR3 in DNA: TGTGCCAGCAGTTTCGCAGGGTATGACACTGAAGCTTTCTTT. This translates into CASSFAGYDTEAFF.

The rearrangement uses TRBV10-2 and TRBJ2-5, with 11 nucleotides matching TRBD1. The ends lost 6 bases at V and 5 bases at J; junction bases unmatched: 8. CDR1 WSHSY and CDR2 SAAADI come from the germline V gene. This CDR3 comprises 15 residues. CDR3 nucleotide sequence: TGCGCCAGCAGGCCCGGGACAGGGGGAGTGGAGACCCAGTACTTC. This sequence encodes CASRPGTGGVETQYF.

This chain connects TRBV5-4 to TRBJ2-5; D might be TRBD1 (7 bases). V shed 0 bases and J shed 4 bases, with 19 bases lying between them. Germline V gene sequence: CDR1 SGHNT, CDR2 YYREEE (reference sequence). CDR3 length: 17 amino acids. CDR3 DNA: TGTGCCAGCAGCTTGGGGGGGACAGCAGGAGGGTCAGAGACCCAGTACTTC. This codes for CASSLGGTAGGSETQYF.

This chain uses TRBV18 with TRBJ1-3, with 11 bases lining up with TRBD2. The end of the DNA aligns better with TRBJ2-2, so the J call may be wrong. The CDR3 is made up of 16 amino acids. Germline CDR1 reads KGHSH; CDR2 reads LQKENI. The CDR3 region has the DNA TGTGCCAGCTCACTACTAGCGGGAGCCGACACCGGGGAGCTGTTTTTT. Translation gives CASSLLAGADTGELFF.

The genes are TRBV5-6 and TRBJ2-2, with D unclear. CDR1 is SGHDT and CDR2 is YYEEEE in the germline V gene. V was clipped by 1 base and J by 0 bases, with 7 bases between them. The CDR3 loop spans 15 amino acids. CDR3 coding DNA: TGTGCCAGCAGCTTGCTTGGCTCGAACACCGGGGAGCTGTTTTTT. Its translation: CASSLLGSNTGELFF.

The chain recombines TRBV18 with TRBJ2-3; 10 nucleotides match TRBD2. CDR1 is KGHSH and CDR2 is LQKENI in the germline V gene. This CDR3 contains 17 residues. V lost 3 bases, J lost 0 bases, and 6 bases stayed unmatched. CDR3: CASSPSGLAASTDTQYF. In DNA form, the CDR3 reads TGTGCCAGCTCACCCTCAGGACTAGCGGCTAGCACAGATACGCAGTATTTT.

The rearrangement uses TRBV18 and TRBJ2-7; 8 positions match TRBD1. Germline CDR1 is KGHSH and CDR2 is LQKENI. V was pared by 3 bases and J by 7 bases, with 5 bases of the junction left unmatched. The CDR3 runs 13 residues. CDR3 region: CASSPDRAGEQYV. The DNA of the CDR3 is TGTGCCAGCTCACCGGACAGGGCGGGTGAGCAGTACGTC.